The 16 T cell receptor beta chains listed next were all sequenced from one sample in a study of T cells in Graves' hyperthyroidism and ophthalmopathy. Researchers took RNA transcripts and amplified the TCR beta CDR3 regions from them. First-round RT-PCR of the TCR CDR3 relied on the HTBI primer set. In TCRdb, the multiplex PCR reads were re-called with MiXCR into one record per CDR3 protein. The sample lists roughly 380,000 distinct CDR3 sequences, roughly an eighth occurring once. The sequenced sample consisted of blood. Receptors originate from a woman between 18 and 29 years old with Graves' hyperthyroidism.

The rearrangement links TRBV28 to TRBJ2-7; D may be TRBD1 (7 bases). Germline lookup yields CDR1 MDHEN and CDR2 SYDVKM. CDR3 size: 13 residues. Deletions cut 7 bases from V and 5 bases from J, with 15 bases between. The CDR3 DNA follows: TGTGCCAGCACCCAGGGGGGCAGGGACGAGCAGTACTTC. Protein product: CASTQGGRDEQYF.

This clonotype was seen ten or more times. This sequence joins TRBV20-1 and TRBJ2-1; 7 nucleotides align to TRBD2. The CDR3 sequence is 14 residues long. The germline V gene encodes CDR1 DFQATT and CDR2 SNEGSKA (reference sequence). J gave up 3 bases and V 3 bases, and 5 bases lay outside the gene matches. As DNA, the CDR3 is TGCAGTGCTAGGGCGGGAGTGGGCTACAATGAGCAGTTCTTC. Translated, it gives CSARAGVGYNEQFF.

Regarding this clonotype: This could be a read error, since a much larger clone is one nucleotide away. The chain couples TRBV28 to TRBJ1-5, with D uncertain. CDR1 is MDHEN, CDR2 SYDVKM, per germline. There are 14 residues in the CDR3. CDR3: CTSSFLGNNQPQHF. CDR3 DNA: TGTACCAGCAGTTTCTTAGGTAACAATCAGCCCCAGCATTTT. The entire variable domain, with the rest obtained from reference TRBV28 and TRBJ1-5, is as follows: DVKVTQSSRYLVKRTGEKVFLECVQDMDHENMFWYRQDPGLGLRLIYFSYDVKMKEKGDIPEGYSVSREKKERFSLILESASTNQTSMYLCTSSFLGNNQPQHFGDGTRLSIL.

This clonotype occurred many times. The J gene is TRBJ1-1, the V gene TRBV20-1; D is perhaps TRBD1 (6 bases). The CDR3 sequence is 14 residues long. V was trimmed by 3 bases and J by 1 base, leaving 12 bases between them. Germline loops: CDR1 DFQATT, CDR2 SNEGSKA (reference sequence). The CDR3 DNA follows: TGCAGTGCTAGTCTTGCCAGGGGGAACACTGAAGCTTTCTTT. Protein sequence: CSASLARGNTEAFF.

This clonotype was seen repeatedly, ten times or more. The chain recombines TRBV12-5 with TRBJ2-1; possible D gene TRBD2, 7 bases. CDR1 and CDR2 from the germline V gene are LGHNT and FRNRAP. CDR3 size: 14 residues. Between the trimmed V and J ends, which lost 2 bases and 6 bases, there was a span of 11 bases. The CDR3 sequence: CASGLRGGINEQFF. CDR3 nucleotide sequence: TGTGCTAGTGGTTTGAGGGGGGGAATCAATGAGCAGTTCTTC.

Many counts were recorded for this clonotype. The CDR3 loop reads CASSLPRGQETQYF. In DNA, the CDR3 is TGTGCCAGCAGCTTACCCCGGGGTCAAGAGACCCAGTACTTC. The rearrangement joins TRBV7-2 to TRBJ2-5, with TRBD2 as a possible D gene (5 bases). Between the trimmed V and J ends, which lost 2 bases and 2 bases, there was a span of 9 bases. CDR1 is SGHTA and CDR2 is FQGNSA in the germline V gene. The CDR3 covers 14 residues.

This clonotype was counted ten times or more. The CDR3 DNA sequence: TGTGCCAGCAGCTTAGTAGGGACAGGGGGACACGAGCAGTACTTC. Translating gives CASSLVGTGGHEQYF. The V gene is TRBV11-2, the J gene TRBJ2-7; 11 bases match TRBD1. CDR1 is SGHAT, CDR2 FQNNGV, per germline. V gave up 1 base and J gave up 5 bases; unmatched junction bases: 4. The CDR3 is made up of 15 amino acids.

This clonotype was counted many times. The chain uses TRBV4-1 and TRBJ1-3, with a tentative D call TRBD1 (6 bases). With 5 bases removed from V and 3 bases from J, the gap between germline ends came to 11 bases. The CDR3 runs 14 residues. The V gene's germline CDR1 is MGHRA and CDR2 YSYEKL. The CDR3 spells CASSWGAGGNTIYF. Here the CDR3 DNA reads TGCGCCAGCAGCTGGGGGGCAGGTGGAAACACCATATATTTT.

This clonotype was counted at least ten times. The CDR3 here is CASSLTDSARGEKLFF. CDR3 DNA: TGTGCCAGCAGCCTCACGGACAGCGCGAGAGGAGAAAAACTGTTTTTT. V usage is TRBV3-1 and J usage is TRBJ1-4; D possibly corresponds to TRBD1 (6 bases). The V gene's germline CDR1 is LGHDT and CDR2 YNNKEL (reference sequence). CDR3 size: 16 residues. With 4 bases removed from V and 8 bases from J, the gap between germline ends came to 20 bases.

This clonotype showed up many times. The V gene is TRBV12-3 or TRBV12-4, the J gene TRBJ1-6; 7 bases agree with TRBD1. The CDR3 sequence is 15 residues long. Unmatched junction bases numbered 9, after V lost 6 bases and J lost 7 bases. Written as DNA, the CDR3 is TGTGCCAGCAGCCCACGACAGGGTCGGAATTCACCCCTCCACTTT. Encoded protein: CASSPRQGRNSPLHF.

This clonotype was picked up many times. CDR3 sequence reads: CASSLGTRVWHEQFF. For the CDR3, the DNA is TGTGCCAGCAGCTTAGGGACTAGAGTTTGGCATGAGCAGTTCTTC. V gene TRBV7-2 combines with J gene TRBJ2-1; TRBD2 matches at 7 bases. V lost 1 base, J lost 8 bases, and 8 bases stayed unmatched. Per germline, CDR1 SGHTA and CDR2 FQGNSA. The CDR3 has 15 amino acids.

This clonotype was counted ten times or more. V gene TRBV25-1 combines with J gene TRBJ2-7; 9 bases line up with TRBD1. CDR1 is MGHDK and CDR2 is SYGVNS in the germline V gene. J was trimmed by 2 bases and V by 8 bases; bases with no gene match: 4. CDR3 size: 13 residues. CDR3 protein: CASGRQGAYEQYF. CDR3 DNA sequence: TGTGCCAGCGGTCGACAGGGGGCCTACGAGCAGTACTTC.

This clonotype was detected many times. V gene TRBV11-2 combines with J gene TRBJ2-1, with a tentative D call TRBD2 (6 bases). From germline, CDR1 is SGHAT and CDR2 FQNNGV. CDR3 length: 15 residues. V shed 4 bases and J shed 9 bases, with 19 bases lying between them. The CDR3 DNA sequence: TGTGCCAGCAGCTACGGGACGTCACTGGGAGGTGAGCAGTTCTTC. It translates to CASSYGTSLGGEQFF.

This clonotype was counted ten times or more. The chain has TRBV12-3 or TRBV12-4 and TRBJ2-5; no definite D call. The V and J ends lost 7 bases and 5 bases respectively, with 14 bases between them. The CDR3 runs 13 residues. CDR3 protein: CASTHSGWETQYF. Here the CDR3 DNA reads TGTGCCAGCACCCACTCCGGATGGGAGACCCAGTACTTC.

This clonotype was observed at least ten times. This rearrangement joins TRBV11-2 to TRBJ2-2; D call uncertain. V shed 2 bases and J shed 1 base, with 5 bases lying between them. The CDR3 runs to 14 residues. The germline CDR1 and CDR2 sequences are SGHAT and FQNNGV. CDR3 loop: CASSLRVNTGELFF. DNA of the CDR3: TGTGCCAGCAGCTTAAGAGTGAACACCGGGGAGCTGTTTTTT.

This clonotype was counted at least ten times. The chain carries TRBV6-1 and TRBJ2-7; D unresolved. V was trimmed by 5 bases and J by 7 bases, leaving 9 bases between them. The germline CDR1 and CDR2 sequences are MNHNS and SASEGT. The CDR3 runs 11 residues. CDR3: CASSFWGEQYF. CDR3 bases: TGTGCCAGCAGTTTTTGGGGAGAGCAGTACTTC.